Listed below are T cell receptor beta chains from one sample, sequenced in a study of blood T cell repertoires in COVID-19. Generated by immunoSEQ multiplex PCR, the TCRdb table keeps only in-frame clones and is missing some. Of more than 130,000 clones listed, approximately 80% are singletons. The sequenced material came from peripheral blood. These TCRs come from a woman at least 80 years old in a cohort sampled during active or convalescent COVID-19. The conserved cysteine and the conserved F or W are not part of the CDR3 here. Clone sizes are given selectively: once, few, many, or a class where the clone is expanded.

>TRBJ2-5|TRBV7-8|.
ASSLRLAGSTETQY
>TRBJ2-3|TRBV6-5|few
ASRAELAGGHTQY
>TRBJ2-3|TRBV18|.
ASSYGLAGSTDTQY
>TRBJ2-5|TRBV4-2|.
ASSPFLAGLETQY
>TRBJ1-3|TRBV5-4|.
ASSLRETSGNTIY
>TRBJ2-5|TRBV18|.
ASSRNGQKETQY
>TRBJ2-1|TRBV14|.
ASSLGTGLNSEQF
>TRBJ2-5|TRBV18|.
ASSPSGGYQETQY
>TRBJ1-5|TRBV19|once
ASSIGARTGGAGSNQPQH
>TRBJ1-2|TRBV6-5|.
ASILERYDGYT
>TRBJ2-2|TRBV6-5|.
ASMKGVVDTGELF
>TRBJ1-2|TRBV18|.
ASSPPPVLYGYT
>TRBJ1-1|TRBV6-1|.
ASSERDRGYTEAF
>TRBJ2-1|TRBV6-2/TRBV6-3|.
ASSNWGPGYNEQF
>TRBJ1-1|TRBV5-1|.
ASSLAGMNTEAF
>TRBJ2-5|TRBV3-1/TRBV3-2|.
ASSQVAGGLETQY
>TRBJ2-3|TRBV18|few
ASSPRLTSGGTDTQY
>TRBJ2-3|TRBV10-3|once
AIKGAGYATQY
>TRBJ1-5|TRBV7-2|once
ASSYSGYMAGNNQPQH
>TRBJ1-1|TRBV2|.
ASTPGGVRNTEAF
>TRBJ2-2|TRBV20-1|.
SAGAVGELF
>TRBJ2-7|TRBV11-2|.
ASSRGQGAFSYEQY
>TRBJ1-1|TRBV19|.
ASARENTEAF
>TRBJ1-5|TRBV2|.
ASSEKGFAGAWNQPQH
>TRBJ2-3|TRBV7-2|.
ASSLSRAADTQY
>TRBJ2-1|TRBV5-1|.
ASKQGLDPYNEQF
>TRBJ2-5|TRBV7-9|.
ASSRTGGDQETQY
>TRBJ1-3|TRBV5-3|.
ARGTNGPQGSYGNTIY
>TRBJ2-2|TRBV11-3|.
ASSLDVRFGTSTGELF
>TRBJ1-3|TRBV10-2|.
ASTPQQGGGTIY
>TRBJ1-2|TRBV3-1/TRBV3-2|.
ASSQARGQGNGYT
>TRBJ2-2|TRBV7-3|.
ASSFYGTGDTGELF
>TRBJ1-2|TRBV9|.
ASSAATGSHYGYT
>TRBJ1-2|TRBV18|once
ASSSGGDGYT
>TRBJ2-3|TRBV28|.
ASSPGLETQY
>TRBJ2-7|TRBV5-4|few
ASSRGTGRTYEQY
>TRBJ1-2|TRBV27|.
ASSGQGALGYGYT
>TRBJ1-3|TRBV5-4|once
ASSLDGQGVGNTIY
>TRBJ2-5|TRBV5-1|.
ASSDPPGLKKETQY
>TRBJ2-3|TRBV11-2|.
ASSLVAGSTDTQY
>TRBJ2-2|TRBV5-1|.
ASSLEYLTGELF